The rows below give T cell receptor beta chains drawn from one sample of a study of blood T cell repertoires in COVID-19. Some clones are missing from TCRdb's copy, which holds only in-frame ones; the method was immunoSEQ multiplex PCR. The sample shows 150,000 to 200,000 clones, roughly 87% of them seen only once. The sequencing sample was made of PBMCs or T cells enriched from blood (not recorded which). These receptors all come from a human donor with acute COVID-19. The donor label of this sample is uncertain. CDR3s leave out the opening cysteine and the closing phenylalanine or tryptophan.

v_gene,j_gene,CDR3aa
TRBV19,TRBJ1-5,ASSITGGAGNQPQH
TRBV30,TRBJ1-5,AWSQGLSFLGGRNQPQH
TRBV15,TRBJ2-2,ATSRDQRGDGELF
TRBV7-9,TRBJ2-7,ASSSGGGAFVSYEQY
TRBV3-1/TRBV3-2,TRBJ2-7,ASSPGIREQY
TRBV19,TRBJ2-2,ASEMIWGRTGELF
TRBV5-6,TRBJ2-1,ASSQGRTSGGDYNEQF
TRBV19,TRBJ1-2,ASSIPATGPYGYT
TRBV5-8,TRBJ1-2,ASSLVPGLDYGYT
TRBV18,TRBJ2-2,ASSPQQGGNTGELF
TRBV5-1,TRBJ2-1,ASSFRTASPLEF
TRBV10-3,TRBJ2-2,AMTSGQTGELF
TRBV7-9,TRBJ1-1,ASSLKGDTEAF
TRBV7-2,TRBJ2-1,ASSLGLKSNEQF
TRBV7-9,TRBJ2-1,ASSFGLAGVNEQF
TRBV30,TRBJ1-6,AWSVRRGRINSPLH
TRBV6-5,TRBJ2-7,ASSAGTGFY
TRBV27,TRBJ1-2,ASSFLKIQGIYGYT
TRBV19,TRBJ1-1,ASRGQFTEAF
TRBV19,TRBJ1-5,ASTLLHRDSIQPQH
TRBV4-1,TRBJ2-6,ASNSGAGANVLT
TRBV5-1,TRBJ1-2,ASRQDGGYGYT
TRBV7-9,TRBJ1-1,ASSLIEVNTEAF
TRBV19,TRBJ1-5,ASRWTDNQPQH
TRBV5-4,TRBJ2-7,ASSAKGRGFTYEQY
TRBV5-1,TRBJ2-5,ASSLGGFTKQETQY
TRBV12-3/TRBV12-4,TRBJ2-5,ASSFALQETQY
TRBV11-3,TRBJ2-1,ASSLSRGQFNEQF
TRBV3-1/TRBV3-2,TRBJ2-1,ASSQTSGGPKGNEQF
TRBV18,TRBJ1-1,ASSLLDLSTEAF